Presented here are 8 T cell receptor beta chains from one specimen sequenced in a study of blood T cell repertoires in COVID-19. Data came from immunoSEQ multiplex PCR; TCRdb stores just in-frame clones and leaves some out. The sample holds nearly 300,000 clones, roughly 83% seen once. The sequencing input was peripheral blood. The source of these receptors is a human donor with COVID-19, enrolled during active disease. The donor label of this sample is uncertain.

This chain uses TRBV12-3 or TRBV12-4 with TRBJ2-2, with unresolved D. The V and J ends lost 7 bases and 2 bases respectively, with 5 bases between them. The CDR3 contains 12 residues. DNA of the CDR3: TGTGCCAGCATCCCAAACACCGGGGAGCTGTTTTTT. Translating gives CASIPNTGELFF.

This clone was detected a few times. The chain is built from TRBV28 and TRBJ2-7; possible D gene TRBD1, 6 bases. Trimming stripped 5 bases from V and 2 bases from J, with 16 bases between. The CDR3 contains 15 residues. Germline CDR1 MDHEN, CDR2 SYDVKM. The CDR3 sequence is CASSPVRAGAYEQYF. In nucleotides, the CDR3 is TGTGCCAGCAGTCCCGTGAGAGCAGGGGCCTACGAGCAGTACTTC. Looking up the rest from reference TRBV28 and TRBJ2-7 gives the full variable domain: DVKVTQSSRYLVKRTGEKVFLECVQDMDHENMFWYRQDPGLGLRLIYFSYDVKMKEKGDIPEGYSVSREKKERFSLILESASTNQTSMYLCASSPVRAGAYEQYFGPGTRLTVT.

CDR3: CASSPAGGETQYF. The DNA of the CDR3 is TGTGCCAGCTCTCCAGCGGGAGGGGAGACCCAGTACTTC. The rearrangement links TRBV18 to TRBJ2-5, with 10 positions matching TRBD2. CDR3 length: 13 amino acids. Per the germline V gene, CDR1 is KGHSH and CDR2 is LQKENI. The ends lost 6 bases at V and 5 bases at J; junction bases unmatched: 3.

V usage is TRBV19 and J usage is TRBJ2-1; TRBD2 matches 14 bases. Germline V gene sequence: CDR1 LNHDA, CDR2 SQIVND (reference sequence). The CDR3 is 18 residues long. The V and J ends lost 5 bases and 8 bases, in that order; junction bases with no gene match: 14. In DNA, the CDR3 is TGTGCCAGTAGTGTGACTAGCGGGAGGGTCGGGGCTGTCCATGAGCAGTTCTTC. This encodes CASSVTSGRVGAVHEQFF. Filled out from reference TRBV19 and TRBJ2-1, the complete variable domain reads DGGITQSPKYLFRKEGQNVTLSCEQNLNHDAMYWYRQDPGQGLRLIYYSQIVNDFQKGDIAEGYSVSREKKESFPLTVTSAQKNPTAFYLCASSVTSGRVGAVHEQFFGPGTRLTVL.

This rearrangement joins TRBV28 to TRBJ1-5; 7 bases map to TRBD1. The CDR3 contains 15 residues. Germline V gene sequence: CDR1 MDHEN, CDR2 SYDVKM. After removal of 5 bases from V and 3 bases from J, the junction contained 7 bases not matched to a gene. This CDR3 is CASSTLTGINQPQHF. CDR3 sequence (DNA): TGTGCCAGCAGTACTCTGACAGGGATCAATCAGCCCCAGCATTTT.

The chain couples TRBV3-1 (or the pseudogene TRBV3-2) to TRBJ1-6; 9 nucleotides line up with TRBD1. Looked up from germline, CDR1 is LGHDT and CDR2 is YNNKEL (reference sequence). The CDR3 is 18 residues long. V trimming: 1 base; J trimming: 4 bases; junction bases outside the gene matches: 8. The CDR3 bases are TGTGCCAGCAGCCAAGGGTCGGGACAGGGAGCTTATAATTCACCCCTCCACTTT. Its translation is CASSQGSGQGAYNSPLHF.

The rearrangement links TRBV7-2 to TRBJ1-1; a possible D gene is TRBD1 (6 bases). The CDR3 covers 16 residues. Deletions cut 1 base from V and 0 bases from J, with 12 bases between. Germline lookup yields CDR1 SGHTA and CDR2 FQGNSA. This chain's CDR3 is CASSLGKGHMNTEAFF. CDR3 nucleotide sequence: TGTGCCAGCAGCTTAGGGAAGGGACACATGAACACTGAAGCTTTCTTT. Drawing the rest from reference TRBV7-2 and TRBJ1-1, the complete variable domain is GAGVSQSPSNKVTEKGKDVELRCDPISGHTALYWYRQSLGQGLEFLIYFQGNSAPDKSGLPSDRFSAERTGGSVSTLTIQRTQQEDSAVYLCASSLGKGHMNTEAFFGQGTRLTVV.

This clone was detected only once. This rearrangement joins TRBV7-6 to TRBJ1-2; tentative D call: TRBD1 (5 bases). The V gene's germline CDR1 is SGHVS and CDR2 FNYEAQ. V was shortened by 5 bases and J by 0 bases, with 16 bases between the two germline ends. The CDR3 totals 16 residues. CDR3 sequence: CASSPWGGGANYGYTF. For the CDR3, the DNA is TGTGCCAGCAGCCCCTGGGGGGGTGGGGCTAACTATGGCTACACCTTC.